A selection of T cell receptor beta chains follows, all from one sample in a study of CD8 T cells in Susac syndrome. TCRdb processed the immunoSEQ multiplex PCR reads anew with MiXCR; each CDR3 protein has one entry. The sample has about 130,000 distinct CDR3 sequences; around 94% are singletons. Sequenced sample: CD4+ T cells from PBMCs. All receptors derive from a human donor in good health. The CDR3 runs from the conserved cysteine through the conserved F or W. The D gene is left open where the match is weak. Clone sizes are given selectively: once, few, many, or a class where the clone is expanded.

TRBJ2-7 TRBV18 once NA TGTGCCAGCTCCCCCTGGGGGGAACACTACGAGCAGTACTTC CASSPWGEHYEQYF
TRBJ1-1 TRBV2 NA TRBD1 TGTGCCGGAGGACAGGGCGCTTGGGGCACTGAAGCTTTCTTT CAGGQGAWGTEAFF
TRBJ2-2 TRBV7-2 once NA TGTGCCAGCAGCTTAGTTCCAGCGGGGAACACCGGGGAGCTGTTTTTT CASSLVPAGNTGELFF
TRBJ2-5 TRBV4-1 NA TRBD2 TGCGCCAGCAGCCAAGAACCCCCCCAAAGCGGGAGGGATGAGACCCAGTACTTC CASSQEPPQSGRDETQYF
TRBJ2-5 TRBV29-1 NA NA TGCAGCGTTGAATTCCGAACGTCTCCAGAGACCCAGTACTTC CSVEFRTSPETQYF
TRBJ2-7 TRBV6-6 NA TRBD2 TGTGCCAGCAGTCAGGGACTAGCGGGGTACGAGCAGTACTTC CASSQGLAGYEQYF
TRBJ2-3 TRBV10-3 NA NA TGTGCCATCAGCGCCGGGGCCACAGATACGCAGTATTTT CAISAGATDTQYF
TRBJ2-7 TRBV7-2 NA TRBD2 TGTGCCAGCAGCATACTAGCGGGAGAATCCCACGAGCAGTACTTC CASSILAGESHEQYF
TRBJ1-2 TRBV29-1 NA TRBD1 TGCAGCGTTGCCTTGGGACAGTGGGGCTACACCTTC CSVALGQWGYTF
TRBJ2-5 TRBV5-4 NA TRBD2 TGTGCCAGCAGCCGGGGACTAGCGGACCTAGAGACCCAGTACTTC CASSRGLADLETQYF
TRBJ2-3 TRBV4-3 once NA TGCGCCAGCAGCCAAGGAAGGGGGGAGGGCCTAACAGATACGCAGTATTTT CASSQGRGEGLTDTQYF
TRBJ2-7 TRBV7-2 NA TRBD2 TGTGCCAGCAGCTTAGATTGGGGGACTAGCGGTGTTGAGTACTTC CASSLDWGTSGVEYF
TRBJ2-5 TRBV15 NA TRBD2 TGTGCCACCAGGATGAGCGGGGGCCAAGAGACCCAGTACTTC CATRMSGGQETQYF
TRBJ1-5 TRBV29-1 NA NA TGCAGCGCTGGACAGAATCAGCCCCAGCATTTT CSAGQNQPQHF
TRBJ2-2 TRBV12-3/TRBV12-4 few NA TGTGCCAGCAGTTTGTCGGGGAACACCGGGGAGCTGTTTTTT CASSLSGNTGELFF
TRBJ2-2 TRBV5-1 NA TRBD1 TGCGCCAGCAGGTCCGGGACAGGGACCGGGGAGCTGTTTTTT CASRSGTGTGELFF
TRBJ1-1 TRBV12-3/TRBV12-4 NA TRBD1 TGTGCCAGCAGCCGAGACAGGGGGCCTCAAGCTTTCTTT CASSRDRGPQAFF
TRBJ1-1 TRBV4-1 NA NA TGCGCCAGCAGCCAAGATTCCCCCTCCGAAGCTTTCTTT CASSQDSPSEAFF
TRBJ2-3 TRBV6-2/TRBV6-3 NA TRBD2 TGTGCCAGCAGTTACCGGACTAGCGGATACACAGATACGCAGTATTTT CASSYRTSGYTDTQYF
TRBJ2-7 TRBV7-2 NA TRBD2 TGTGCCAGCAGCTTAGGGCTAGCGGGAGTGGGGGAGCAGTACTTC CASSLGLAGVGEQYF
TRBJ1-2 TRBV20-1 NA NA TGCAGTGCTAGTGGGGGCAACTATGGCTACACCTTC CSASGGNYGYTF
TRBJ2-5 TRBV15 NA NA TGTGCCACCAGCAGAACCCCGCAGGAGACCCAGTACTTC CATSRTPQETQYF
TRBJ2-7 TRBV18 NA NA TGTGCCAGCTCACCCACGGGCAGTTTGAACGAGCAGTACTTC CASSPTGSLNEQYF
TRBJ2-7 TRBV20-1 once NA TGCAGTGCTAGAGATAGACGCAGGGGGGTAGACGAGCAGTACTTC CSARDRRRGVDEQYF
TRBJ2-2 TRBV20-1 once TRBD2 TGCAGTGCTCGGAGACTAGCGTCGAACACCGGGGAGCTGTTTTTT CSARRLASNTGELFF
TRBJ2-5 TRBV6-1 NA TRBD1 TGTGCCAGCAGCCCGAGTTGGGGACAGGGCAACCAAGAGACCCAGTACTTC CASSPSWGQGNQETQYF
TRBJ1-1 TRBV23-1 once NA TGCGCCAGCAGTCATTTCGGACACCTTAACACTGAAGCTTTCTTT CASSHFGHLNTEAFF
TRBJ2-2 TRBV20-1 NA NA TGCAGTGCTAGCCGGACGGGCTACACCGGGGAGCTGTTTTTT CSASRTGYTGELFF
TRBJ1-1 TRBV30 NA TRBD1 TGTGCCTGGGGACAGGTCCACACTGAAGCTTTCTTT CAWGQVHTEAFF